Listed here is a single T cell receptor (beta chain). In the original analysis: For nucleated cells, counts were estimated from reference gene primer amplification. Some clones are missing from TCRdb's copy, which holds only in-frame ones; the method was immunoSEQ multiplex PCR. The D gene and trimming were derived from the DNA, and the V and J assignments and clone size from that table. The table shows over 150,000 clones, with approximately 80% occurring only once. This sample stems from a study of blood T cell repertoires in COVID-19. Turning to the study itself: T cells, B-cell-depleted T cells, or PBMCs supplied cDNA or gDNA.

This TCR derives from a middle-aged woman with COVID-19, enrolled during active disease. Sequenced input: peripheral blood.

Here the CDR3 DNA reads TGCAGCGTTTACGGGTCACCCTCTGAAGCTTTCTTT. This encodes CSVYGSPSEAFF. J is TRBJ1-1 and V is TRBV29-1; D call uncertain. CDR1 and CDR2 from the germline V gene are SQVTM and ANQGSEA. The CDR3 contains 12 residues. V lost 5 bases, J lost 6 bases, and 13 bases lay in between.